This T cell receptor (beta chain) was sequenced during a study of blood T cell repertoires in COVID-19. Using immunoSEQ multiplex PCR, the repertoire was profiled, and TCRdb retains in-frame clones only, with some absent. The sample carries roughly 300,000 clones, roughly 83% recorded once. CDR1 is SQVTM, CDR2 ANQGSEA, per germline. The CDR3 sequence is 12 residues long. The germline V and J ends were trimmed by 5 bases and 7 bases, with 12 bases remaining between them. The chain uses TRBV29-1 and TRBJ1-5, with a possible D match to TRBD1 (6 bases). This sequence originates from a woman aged 45-59 years with acute or convalescent COVID-19. The sample was peripheral blood. The CDR3 coding sequence is TGCAGCGTTAAGGCAGGGGACCAGCCCCAGCATTTT. This translates into CSVKAGDQPQHF.